This TCR beta chain is drawn from a study of vaccination effects on CD4 cells after COVID-19. Study conclusions and caveats: At late timepoints after vaccination, vaccine- and infection-induced clones shrank markedly. Common cold coronaviruses were cross-recognized by only 1 of 255 vaccine-induced clones in healthy vaccinees.

Sequencing in the ViraFEST assay came after antigen-specific CD4+ T cells had been expanded with viral peptide pools, which were used to stimulate PBMC. Isolating CD4+ T cells followed less than 12 days of culture. According to the study, vaccine recipients showed no prior SARS-CoV-2 infection and negative nucleocapsid antibodies. Both day 3 and day 7 saw half the medium replaced with IL-2 medium. TCRdb's table, derived via immunoSEQ multiplex PCR, lists solely in-frame clones and lacks some. This sample carries about 79,000 clones, about 74% of them seen once, and the ten largest clones take approximately 1.5%. Comments on this clone: Antigen unknown.

The TCR sequence derives from a human donor who received a COVID-19 vaccine. The material was CD4+ T cells from PBMCs cultured with HCoV-229E spike peptides, obtained before COVID-19 vaccination.

Here the CDR3 DNA reads TGCGCCAGCAGCCAGAACCCCGCAGGGCCCATATACGACACCGGGGAGCTGTTTTTT. As protein: CASSQNPAGPIYDTGELFF. The V gene is TRBV5-1, the J gene TRBJ2-2, with D tentatively TRBD1 (5 bases). The CDR3 covers 19 residues. V shed 4 bases and J shed 3 bases, with 25 bases lying between them. In germline, CDR1 is SGHRS, CDR2 YFSETQ.